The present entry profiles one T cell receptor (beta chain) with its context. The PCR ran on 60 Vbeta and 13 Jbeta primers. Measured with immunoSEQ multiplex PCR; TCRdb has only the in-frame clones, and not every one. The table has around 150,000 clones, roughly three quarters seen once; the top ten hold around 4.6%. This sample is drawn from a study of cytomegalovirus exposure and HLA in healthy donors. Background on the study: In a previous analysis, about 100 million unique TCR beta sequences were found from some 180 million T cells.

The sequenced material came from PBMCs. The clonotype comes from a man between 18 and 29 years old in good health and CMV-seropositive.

This chain's CDR3 is CASSHLLTGVNTGELFF. The CDR3 DNA reads as TGCGCCAGCAGTCATTTACTTACAGGGGTGAACACCGGGGAGCTGTTTTTT. The rearrangement joins TRBV4-1 to TRBJ2-2, with TRBD1 matching over 7 bases. There are 17 residues in the CDR3. CDR1 MGHRA and CDR2 YSYEKL come from the germline V gene. Trimming cost V 6 bases and J 1 base; bases outside gene matches: 11.